The clone carrying this TCR beta chain was seen a few times. Its target is not known. Per germline, CDR1 LGHNA and CDR2 YNFKEQ. The V and J ends lost 4 bases and 1 base respectively, with 13 bases between them. This CDR3 comprises 15 residues. The data stem from a study of blood T cells in healthy people across ages. General study findings and limits: Lack of knowledge of donor CMV status possibly confounded expanded clonotype changes.

Primed by a sample-barcoded 5' primer and a J-beta primer mix, a second PCR proceeded for roughly 7 to 11 cycles. Researchers report that a template-switch adaptor with 12 random nucleotides tagged each cDNA molecule. In TCRdb, the 5' RACE reads were re-called with MiXCR into one record per CDR3 protein. In the table there are roughly 1.4 million distinct CDR3 sequences, approximately 63% of which are singletons. The source material was blood. The chain combines TRBV4-2 with TRBJ1-2; tentatively, D is TRBD1 (5 bases). The sequence came from a man between 18 and 29 years old in good health. This CDR3 reads CASSPRGAINYGYTF. The CDR3 DNA reads TGTGCCAGCAGCCCCAGAGGGGCCATTAACTATGGCTACACCTTC.